One and the same sample provided the 28 T cell receptor beta chains below, sequenced in a study of blood T cell repertoires in COVID-19. Sequencing was performed with immunoSEQ multiplex PCR; in TCRdb, only in-frame clones are kept and a portion is missing. The table lists a few hundred thousand clones, more than 70% of them singletons. The sequenced sample was PBMCs or T cells enriched from blood (not recorded which). The receptor set was obtained from a man aged 40-50 years in a cohort exposed to, infected with or recovered from COVID-19 (not recorded which).

The genes are TRBV5-1 and TRBJ1-1; 7 bases align to TRBD1. Germline loops: CDR1 SGHRS, CDR2 YFSETQ. V gave up 0 bases and J gave up 3 bases; unmatched junction bases: 2. This CDR3 has 14 amino acids. CDR3: CASSLVTGDTEAFF. The CDR3, as DNA: TGCGCCAGCAGCTTGGTCACAGGGGACACTGAAGCTTTCTTT.

This chain uses TRBV11-1 with TRBJ2-5; D might be TRBD2 (6 bases). Trimming removed 5 bases at V and 3 bases at J, with 10 bases between. This CDR3 is built from 13 residues. Germline CDR1 is SGHAT and CDR2 is FQDESV (reference sequence). The CDR3 DNA reads as TGTGCCAGCAGCCGGGGACTGGAAGAGACCCAGTACTTC. Translating it yields CASSRGLEETQYF.

The rearrangement uses TRBV27 and TRBJ2-7, with 8 nucleotides matching TRBD1. With 0 bases clipped from V and 6 bases from J, the junction kept 7 bases outside the gene matches. The V gene's germline CDR1 is MNHEY and CDR2 SMNVEV (reference sequence). This CDR3 comprises 15 residues. In nucleotides, the CDR3 is TGTGCCAGCAGTTTATCCAACCAGGGGGCCTCCGAGCAGTACTTC. This encodes CASSLSNQGASEQYF.

V is TRBV19 and J is TRBJ2-1; 7 bases map to TRBD1. This CDR3 region has 16 residues. V dropped 2 bases and J dropped 8; count of bases not matched to a gene: 12. Germline loops: CDR1 LNHDA, CDR2 SQIVND (reference sequence). The CDR3 DNA sequence: TGTGCCAGTAGTATACAACCTAGGCACAGGGGCGATGAGCAGTTCTTC. It yields the protein CASSIQPRHRGDEQFF.

Here the CDR3 DNA reads TGTGCCAGCAGCTTAACTAGCGGAACAGATACGCAGTATTTT. Residues: CASSLTSGTDTQYF. The rearrangement joins TRBV7-3 to TRBJ2-3, with D maybe TRBD2 (6 bases). The V and J ends lost 0 bases and 3 bases respectively, with 7 bases between them. CDR1 is SGHTA and CDR2 is FQGTGA in the germline V gene. This CDR3 has 14 residues.

This clone turned up a few times. The chain has TRBV5-1 and TRBJ2-1; TRBD2 matches 11 bases. V shed 4 bases and J 5 bases; nucleotides not matched to a gene: 5. This CDR3 region has 15 residues. The V gene's germline CDR1 is SGHRS and CDR2 YFSETQ. CDR3 coding DNA: TGCGCCAGCAGCCCCGGGACTAGCGGACACAATGAGCAGTTCTTC. Amino acids: CASSPGTSGHNEQFF.

This rearrangement joins TRBV3-1 (or the pseudogene TRBV3-2) to TRBJ2-7, with TRBD2 matching 8 bases. V shed 0 bases, J shed 0 bases, and the junction held 4 bases outside the gene matches. The CDR3 spans 16 residues. CDR1 LGHDT and CDR2 YNNKEL come from the germline V gene (reference sequence). CDR3 sequence reads: CASSQDVGTSSYEQYF. The CDR3 DNA follows: TGTGCCAGCAGCCAAGATGTCGGGACTAGCTCCTACGAGCAGTACTTC.

The chain carries TRBV9 and TRBJ2-1; TRBD2 might be the D (6 bases). The CDR3 is 15 amino acids. Germline V gene data show CDR1 as SGDLS and CDR2 as YYNGEE. Trimming took 0 bases from V and 0 from J, leaving 7 bases between them. In DNA, the CDR3 is TGTGCCAGCAGCGTAGGCGGGAACTCCTACAATGAGCAGTTCTTC. Its translation: CASSVGGNSYNEQFF.

The chain is built from TRBV19 and TRBJ2-2, with a weak D call TRBD1 (5 bases). The CDR3 is 15 residues long. Germline assignment: CDR1 LNHDA and CDR2 SQIVND (reference sequence). Trimming stripped 5 bases from V and 5 bases from J, with 15 bases between. CDR3 DNA: TGTGCCAGTAGTCCGGCAGGGCGGTCGACCGGGGAGCTGTTTTTT. It specifies CASSPAGRSTGELFF.

This clone was seen once. V and J are TRBV5-1 and TRBJ2-7, with TRBD1 as a possible D gene (5 bases). There are 15 residues in the CDR3. Per germline, CDR1 SGHRS and CDR2 YFSETQ. Trimming shortened V by 4 bases and J by 3 bases, and 17 bases separated the two germline ends. The CDR3 DNA reads as TGCGCCAGCAGCCTACAAGGGCAGGGAATCTACGAGCAGTACTTC. This translates into CASSLQGQGIYEQYF.

V usage is TRBV4-1 and J usage is TRBJ2-7; 9 nucleotides align to TRBD2. Looked up from germline, CDR1 is MGHRA and CDR2 is YSYEKL. The ends lost 4 bases at V and 6 bases at J; junction bases unmatched: 7. This CDR3 is 14 amino acids long. The CDR3 here is CASSPLAGVGEQYF. DNA of the CDR3: TGCGCCAGCAGCCCTTTAGCGGGAGTCGGCGAGCAGTACTTC.

The J gene is TRBJ2-6, the V gene TRBV5-1; D is unresolved. CDR3 length equals 15 residues. Trimming removed 0 bases at V and 0 bases at J, with 4 bases between. From germline, CDR1 is SGHRS and CDR2 YFSETQ. The CDR3 here is CASSLEPSGANVLTF. The CDR3 DNA reads as TGCGCCAGCAGCTTGGAGCCCTCTGGGGCCAACGTCCTGACTTTC. Complete variable domain (other parts from reference TRBV5-1 and TRBJ2-6): KAGVTQTPRYLIKTRGQQVTLSCSPISGHRSVSWYQQTPGQGLQFLFEYFSETQRNKGNFPGRFSGRQFSNSRSEMNVSTLELGDSALYLCASSLEPSGANVLTFGAGSRLTVL.

The chain carries TRBV28 and TRBJ2-1, with TRBD1 identical over 8 bases. The CDR3 totals 14 residues. Germline CDR1 reads MDHEN; CDR2 reads SYDVKM. With 8 bases clipped from V and 4 bases from J, the junction kept 7 bases outside the gene matches. The CDR3 loop is CASLDDRGYNEQFF. The DNA for the CDR3 is TGTGCCAGCCTGGATGACAGGGGATACAATGAGCAGTTCTTC.

This clone was seen only a few times. The chain is built from TRBV7-8 and TRBJ2-1, with D unresolved. The germline gives CDR1 SGHVS, CDR2 FQNEAQ. Trimming removed 5 bases at V and 12 bases at J, with 11 bases between. The CDR3 loop spans 11 amino acids. The CDR3 protein is CASSQKTGQFF. The CDR3 DNA reads TGTGCCAGCAGCCAAAAAACGGGGCAGTTCTTC.

The chain couples TRBV27 to TRBJ1-2; D ambiguous. In germline, CDR1 is MNHEY, CDR2 SMNVEV (reference sequence). The CDR3 has 14 residues. With 6 bases removed from V and 8 bases from J, the gap between germline ends came to 19 bases. The CDR3 here is CASSTLDRSGGYTF. As DNA, the CDR3 is TGTGCCAGCAGCACTCTCGACCGCTCGGGGGGCTACACCTTC.

The chain links TRBV9 to TRBJ1-4; 8 bases fit TRBD1. Germline V gives CDR1 SGDLS, CDR2 YYNGEE. This CDR3 is 14 amino acids long. The J segment lost 5 bases and the V segment lost 0 bases, leaving 0 bases of the junction unmatched. The CDR3 DNA follows: TGTGCCAGCAGCGTAGGGGACAGGAATGAAAAACTGTTTTTT. The encoded protein is CASSVGDRNEKLFF. The complete variable domain, with remaining parts taken from reference TRBV9 and TRBJ1-4, reads DSGVTQTPKHLITATGQRVTLRCSPRSGDLSVYWYQQSLDQGLQFLIQYYNGEERAKGNILERFSAQQFPDLHSELNLSSLELGDSALYFCASSVGDRNEKLFFGSGTQLSVL.

This rearrangement joins TRBV24-1 to TRBJ2-7; no clear D. CDR3 length equals 11 residues. CDR1 KGHDR and CDR2 SFDVKD come from the germline V gene. CDR3 sequence: CGVGDSYEQYF. Here the CDR3 DNA reads TGTGGGGTTGGAGACTCCTACGAGCAGTACTTC.

This clone was detected only a few times. The CDR3 sequence: CSVVAQGAQETQYF. The CDR3 bases are TGCAGCGTTGTGGCACAGGGGGCTCAAGAGACCCAGTACTTC. The J gene is TRBJ2-5, the V gene TRBV29-1; 9 nucleotides agree with TRBD1. Germline V gene sequence: CDR1 SQVTM, CDR2 ANQGSEA. The CDR3 sequence is 14 residues long. The junction had 5 bases not matched to a gene; V was cut back by 4 bases and J by 2 bases.

The genes are TRBV30 and TRBJ2-7; D perhaps matches TRBD2 (7 bases). V gave up 2 bases and J gave up 6 bases, with 14 bases separating them. The CDR3 has 13 amino acids. In germline, CDR1 is GTSNPN, CDR2 SVGIG (reference sequence). CDR3 bases: TGTGCCTGGAGTACATCAGGGGAGGGCGAGCAGTACTTC. This sequence encodes CAWSTSGEGEQYF.

V usage is TRBV2 and J usage is TRBJ2-2; 10 bases align to TRBD1. Germline loops: CDR1 SNHLY, CDR2 FYNNEI. J lost 4 bases, V lost 8 bases, and 1 base had no gene match. CDR3 length: 13 residues. The CDR3 nucleotides are TGTGCCAGCGGGACAGGGGTCACCGGGGAGCTGTTTTTT. Protein: CASGTGVTGELFF.

The chain couples TRBV14 to TRBJ1-2, with D hard to call. From germline, CDR1 is SGHDN and CDR2 FVKESK. Between the trimmed V and J ends, which lost 1 base and 4 bases, there was a span of 7 bases. This CDR3 spans 13 amino acids. The CDR3, as DNA: TGTGCCAGCAGCCAAGTTCCAGGCTATGGCTACACCTTC. This gives the protein CASSQVPGYGYTF.

V gene TRBV19 combines with J gene TRBJ2-4; maybe TRBD2 (5 bases). This CDR3 is 17 amino acids long. CDR1 and CDR2 (germline): LNHDA, SQIVND (reference sequence). V was shortened by 4 bases and J by 1 base, with 17 bases between the two germline ends. The CDR3 sequence: CASSTQLGGLAKNIQYF. CDR3 nucleotides: TGTGCCAGTAGTACCCAACTAGGAGGCTTGGCCAAAAACATTCAGTACTTC. The full variable domain, completed using reference TRBV19 and TRBJ2-4, is DGGITQSPKYLFRKEGQNVTLSCEQNLNHDAMYWYRQDPGQGLRLIYYSQIVNDFQKGDIAEGYSVSREKKESFPLTVTSAQKNPTAFYLCASSTQLGGLAKNIQYFGAGTRLSVL.

This CDR3 is CASSLGQRSGNTIYF. The CDR3, as DNA: TGTGCCAGCAGCTTAGGCCAGAGGTCCGGAAACACCATATATTTT. This sequence joins TRBV7-6 and TRBJ1-3, with D unclear. This CDR3 is built from 15 residues. V lost 1 base, J lost 4 bases, and 11 bases lay in between. CDR1 is SGHVS and CDR2 is FNYEAQ in the germline V gene.

The chain has TRBV12-2 and TRBJ2-1; the table's D call TRBD2 went unverified against the DNA. TRBV12-2 is listed as a pseudogene. The CDR3 has 19 amino acids. The CDR3 sequence: CASRLACRGRAVSYNEQFF. The CDR3 nucleotides are TGTGCAAGTCGCTTAGCGTGTCGCGGGAGGGCCGTGTCCTACAATGAGCAGTTCTTC.

The chain links TRBV28 to TRBJ1-1; the match to TRBD1 covers 11 bases. CDR1 MDHEN and CDR2 SYDVKM come from the germline V gene. Germline trimming cut 4 bases from V and 10 bases from J; bases unmatched to any gene: 8. CDR3 length: 14 residues. The CDR3 loop is CASSYAGTGGRAFF. The DNA of the CDR3 is TGTGCCAGCAGTTATGCCGGGACAGGGGGAAGAGCTTTCTTT.

This clone was counted a single time. The rearrangement uses TRBV27 and TRBJ1-4; 8 nucleotides line up with TRBD1. The length of the CDR3 is 14 residues. Germline V gene sequence: CDR1 MNHEY, CDR2 SMNVEV (reference sequence). V trimming: 7 bases; J trimming: 7 bases; junction bases outside the gene matches: 8. The CDR3 loop reads CASKVTGAGEKLFF. The CDR3, as DNA: TGTGCCAGCAAAGTGACAGGGGCGGGTGAAAAACTGTTTTTT.

The CDR3 spells CASLRDYSYEQYF. In nucleotides, the CDR3 is TGTGCCAGCCTCCGGGACTACTCCTACGAGCAGTACTTC. The V gene is TRBV6-9, the J gene TRBJ2-7, with 7 bases matching TRBD2. Germline V lookup: CDR1 MNHGY, CDR2 SVAAGI. J gave up 0 bases and V 8 bases, and 4 bases lay outside the gene matches. This CDR3 contains 13 residues.

This chain joins TRBV19 and TRBJ2-1, with 11 bases fitting TRBD2. The CDR3 is 14 residues long. Germline V gene sequence: CDR1 LNHDA, CDR2 SQIVND (reference sequence). Trimming took 7 bases from V and 10 from J; bases not matched to a gene: 9. CDR3 sequence: CASNKPGLAEEQFF. For the CDR3, the DNA is TGTGCCAGTAACAAACCGGGACTAGCGGAAGAGCAGTTCTTC.